The 30 T cell receptor beta chains in this list originate from one sample, sequenced in a study of blood T cell repertoires in COVID-19. Data came from immunoSEQ multiplex PCR; TCRdb stores just in-frame clones and leaves some out. The sample gives 400,000 to 500,000 clones, roughly 90% of which show up once; 1.4% to 1.5% is in the top ten. Sample: PBMCs or T cells enriched from blood (not recorded which). The source of these receptors is a woman aged 18 to 35 who had been exposed to COVID-19.

This chain links TRBV5-8 with TRBJ2-1; 11 bases map to TRBD2. The germline CDR1 and CDR2 sequences are SGHTS and YDEGEE. The CDR3 runs 17 residues. V shed 0 bases and J 5 bases; nucleotides not matched to a gene: 7. As DNA, the CDR3 is TGTGCCAGCAGCTTGGCGCAACTAGCGGGGGTAAACAATGAGCAGTTCTTC. Protein sequence: CASSLAQLAGVNNEQFF.

The J gene is TRBJ2-5, the V gene TRBV3-1 (or the pseudogene TRBV3-2); D is unclear. Germline CDR1 reads LGHDT; CDR2 reads YNNKEL (reference sequence). The CDR3 is made up of 12 amino acids. Trimming took off 4 bases at V and 5 bases at J, with 8 bases between the two ends. This chain's CDR3 is CASSLATETQYF. DNA of the CDR3: TGTGCCAGCAGCCTAGCAACGGAGACCCAGTACTTC.

The count of this clone is one. The rearrangement uses TRBV28 and TRBJ2-5, with 7 nucleotides matching TRBD2. The germline V gene has CDR1 MDHEN and CDR2 SYDVKM. CDR3 length: 18 amino acids. Germline trimming cut 5 bases from V and 0 bases from J; bases unmatched to any gene: 15. CDR3 nucleotides: TGTGCCAGCAGTGCCCCCCTAGGGGCGGGAGAGTACCAAGAGACCCAGTACTTC. Its translation is CASSAPLGAGEYQETQYF.

The V and J genes are TRBV11-2 and TRBJ2-7; 9 bases are a match to TRBD1. This CDR3 has 15 residues. V lost 3 bases and J lost 3; bases outside the gene matches: 6. CDR1 is SGHAT and CDR2 is FQNNGV in the germline V gene. The CDR3 sequence is CASSFLPGQGYEQYF. The CDR3 DNA is TGTGCCAGCAGCTTTCTCCCGGGACAGGGCTACGAGCAGTACTTC.

The chain links TRBV6-5 to TRBJ2-7; D not resolved. The V end lost 4 bases, the J end lost 4 bases, and 14 bases lay between the germline ends. The CDR3 length is 14 residues. Germline V gene lookup returns CDR1 MNHEY and CDR2 SVGAGI. In DNA, the CDR3 is TGTGCCAGCAGTTCATTTTCGATCGGTTACGAGCAGTACTTC. Translated, it gives CASSSFSIGYEQYF.

Of note for this clone: One end of the junction is discordant with germline, which a read error may explain. This chain connects TRBV20-1 to TRBJ1-2, with TRBD1 as a possible D gene (6 bases). The CDR3 covers 11 residues. Germline-derived CDR1 and CDR2 are DFQATT and SNEGSKA (reference sequence). The CDR3 nucleotides read TGCAGTGCTAGTAGACAGGTGGGCCTCTTCTTC. Its translation is CSASRQVGLFF.

The V and J genes are TRBV5-6 and TRBJ2-3; D is ambiguous. V was pared by 2 bases and J by 2 bases, with 15 bases between. Germline assignment: CDR1 SGHDT and CDR2 YYEEEE. The CDR3 contains 16 residues. The CDR3 region is CASSFSVAGYTDTQYF. CDR3 DNA: TGTGCCAGCAGCTTTTCCGTCGCAGGTTACACAGATACGCAGTATTTT.

As DNA, the CDR3 is TGTGCCAGCAGCCTAGGCGGTAGCGGTTACAATGAGCAGTTCTTC. As protein: CASSLGGSGYNEQFF. V is TRBV3-1 (or the pseudogene TRBV3-2) and J is TRBJ2-1, with a tentative D call TRBD2 (6 bases). The CDR3 length is 15 residues. V lost 4 bases, J lost 4 bases, and 14 bases lay in between. Germline-derived CDR1 and CDR2 are LGHDT and YNNKEL (reference sequence).

This clone was recorded once. This sequence joins TRBV13 and TRBJ2-7; TRBD1 matches 9 bases. CDR1 is PRHDT and CDR2 is FYEKMQ in the germline V gene (reference sequence). CDR3 size: 16 residues. The V segment lost 3 bases and the J segment 2 bases; nucleotides outside the gene matches: 8. This CDR3 reads CASSLTLGDRAYEQYF. CDR3 bases: TGTGCCAGCAGCTTGACCCTTGGGGACAGGGCCTACGAGCAGTACTTC.

This clone has a single count. V is TRBV10-2 and J is TRBJ2-2; tentative D call: TRBD2 (5 bases). Looked up from germline, CDR1 is WSHSY and CDR2 is SAAADI. V was cut by 4 bases and J by 2 bases, with 8 bases left in between. This CDR3 comprises 14 residues. For the CDR3, the DNA is TGCGCCAGCAGTGGAGGAGGCAACACCGGGGAGCTGTTTTTT. Translating it yields CASSGGGNTGELFF.

The chain links TRBV16 to TRBJ1-2, with unresolved D. CDR3 length equals 12 residues. CDR1 is KGHSY, CDR2 FQNENV, per germline. V lost 0 bases to trimming and J lost 4 bases, with 3 bases between them. DNA for the CDR3: TGTGCCAGCAGCCAATCGAGCTATGGCTACACCTTC. It yields the protein CASSQSSYGYTF.

CDR3 DNA: TGTGCCAGCAGCTTTCAGGGGGCTAGCAGAAACAATGAGCAGTTCTTC. Translating it yields CASSFQGASRNNEQFF. V usage is TRBV9 and J usage is TRBJ2-1; 8 bases map to TRBD1. J gave up 5 bases and V 4 bases, and 11 bases lay outside the gene matches. This CDR3 contains 16 residues. CDR1 SGDLS and CDR2 YYNGEE come from the germline V gene. Drawing the rest from reference TRBV9 and TRBJ2-1, the complete variable domain is DSGVTQTPKHLITATGQRVTLRCSPRSGDLSVYWYQQSLDQGLQFLIQYYNGEERAKGNILERFSAQQFPDLHSELNLSSLELGDSALYFCASSFQGASRNNEQFFGPGTRLTVL.

The chain carries TRBV5-1 and TRBJ2-7; TRBD2 matches at 11 bases. V shed 0 bases, J shed 4 bases, and the junction held 6 bases outside the gene matches. This CDR3 region has 16 residues. Per the germline V gene, CDR1 is SGHRS and CDR2 is YFSETQ. CDR3 region: CASSLGTSGSAYEQYF. CDR3 DNA: TGCGCCAGCAGCTTGGGAACTAGCGGGAGTGCGTACGAGCAGTACTTC.

The rearrangement joins TRBV7-9 to TRBJ1-6; 9 bases agree with TRBD1. Looked up from germline, CDR1 is SEHNR and CDR2 is FQNEAQ (reference sequence). The CDR3 runs 15 residues. V trimming: 6 bases; J trimming: 7 bases; junction bases outside the gene matches: 7. CDR3 region: CASRGDRASNSPLHF. The CDR3 DNA reads TGTGCCAGCAGGGGGGACAGGGCTTCCAATTCACCCCTCCACTTT. Supplemented by reference TRBV7-9 and TRBJ1-6, the full variable domain reads DTGVSQNPRHKITKRGQNVTFRCDPISEHNRLYWYRQTLGQGPEFLTYFQNEAQLEKSRLLSDRFSAERPKGSFSTLEIQRTEQGDSAMYLCASRGDRASNSPLHFGNGTRLTVT.

This sequence joins TRBV28 and TRBJ1-4; 7 bases match TRBD1. The CDR3 extends over 15 amino acids. Trimming took 5 bases from V and 3 from J; bases not matched to a gene: 6. Germline CDR1 and CDR2: MDHEN and SYDVKM. CDR3 loop: CASSDEGAANEKLFF. In DNA, the CDR3 is TGTGCCAGCAGTGACGAGGGGGCGGCTAATGAAAAACTGTTTTTT.

The V and J genes are TRBV28 and TRBJ2-7; a possible D gene is TRBD1 (6 bases). Trimming left V 5 bases short and J 3 bases short, with 23 bases between. This CDR3 has 17 amino acids. Germline V gene data show CDR1 as MDHEN and CDR2 as SYDVKM. The CDR3 nucleotides are TGTGCCAGCAGTACTCAAAGGGCCCTAGGGGGAAACTACGAGCAGTACTTC. The encoded protein is CASSTQRALGGNYEQYF.

The chain is built from TRBV19 and TRBJ2-5; TRBD2 matches at 10 bases. J gave up 3 bases and V 6 bases, and 4 bases lay outside the gene matches. The CDR3 covers 14 residues. The germline V gene encodes CDR1 LNHDA and CDR2 SQIVND (reference sequence). CDR3 sequence: CASSLLAGEETQYF. The CDR3 nucleotides are TGTGCCAGTAGCCTGCTAGCGGGGGAAGAGACCCAGTACTTC.

This clone was picked up one time. CDR3 bases: TGTGCCAGCCGCCGCATAGGGGGGAACACTGAAGCTTTCTTT. This sequence encodes CASRRIGGNTEAFF. The chain recombines TRBV27 with TRBJ1-1; D possibly corresponds to TRBD1 (6 bases). CDR1 is MNHEY and CDR2 is SMNVEV in the germline V gene (reference sequence). Between the trimmed V and J ends, which lost 8 bases and 1 base, there was a span of 14 bases. The CDR3 runs 14 residues.

The chain links TRBV6-5 to TRBJ2-1; D unclear. Trimming removed 2 bases at V and 5 bases at J, with 13 bases between. This CDR3 contains 15 residues. Germline V gene lookup returns CDR1 MNHEY and CDR2 SVGAGI. The CDR3 protein is CASSYNSRTNNEQFF. In DNA form, the CDR3 reads TGTGCCAGCAGTTACAACAGTAGAACGAACAATGAGCAGTTCTTC.

This chain uses TRBV28 with TRBJ1-1; no clear D gene. The CDR3 contains 14 residues. Germline CDR1 reads MDHEN; CDR2 reads SYDVKM. V was cut by 2 bases and J by 1 base, with 8 bases left in between. The DNA for the CDR3 is TGTGCCAGCAGTTTAGTGACACAGAACACTGAAGCTTTCTTT. Protein product: CASSLVTQNTEAFF.

The gene calls are TRBV13 and TRBJ2-7; TRBD2 aligns across 7 bases. J gave up 3 bases and V 3 bases, and 11 bases lay outside the gene matches. The V gene's germline CDR1 is PRHDT and CDR2 FYEKMQ (reference sequence). The CDR3 runs 16 residues. CDR3 DNA: TGTGCCAGCAGCTTCCCCGGGACTAACTACGGCTACGAGCAGTACTTC. Translating gives CASSFPGTNYGYEQYF.

This chain uses TRBV14 with TRBJ2-6; 9 positions agree with TRBD2. V lost 0 bases, J lost 0 bases, and 9 bases stayed unmatched. The CDR3 length is 20 residues. Germline CDR1 SGHDN, CDR2 FVKESK. CDR3 sequence: CASSQDLRSGGFSGANVLTF. The CDR3 nucleotides read TGTGCCAGCAGCCAAGATCTCAGGAGCGGGGGGTTCTCTGGGGCCAACGTCCTGACTTTC.

This clone was observed a single time. V and J are TRBV7-9 and TRBJ2-3; 13 nucleotides line up with TRBD2. Germline-derived CDR1 and CDR2 are SEHNR and FQNEAQ (reference sequence). This CDR3 has 19 amino acids. J was trimmed by 2 bases and V by 1 base; bases with no gene match: 9. The CDR3 reads CASSLVSGTSGILTDTQYF. CDR3 DNA sequence: TGTGCCAGCAGCTTAGTTAGCGGGACTAGCGGGATACTCACAGATACGCAGTATTTT.

This chain joins TRBV25-1 and TRBJ1-3; 8 positions agree with TRBD1. CDR3 length: 16 amino acids. V shed 3 bases, J shed 4 bases, and the junction held 8 bases outside the gene matches. Per the germline V gene, CDR1 is MGHDK and CDR2 is SYGVNS. The CDR3 spells CASSEPTGANGNTIYF. DNA for the CDR3: TGTGCCAGCAGTGAGCCGACAGGGGCAAACGGAAACACCATATATTTT. Variable domain in full (rest from reference TRBV25-1 and TRBJ1-3): EADIYQTPRYLVIGTGKKITLECSQTMGHDKMYWYQQDPGMELHLIHYSYGVNSTEKGDLSSESTVSRIRTEHFPLTLESARPSHTSQYLCASSEPTGANGNTIYFGEGSWLTVV.

The chain joins TRBV18 to TRBJ2-7, with 12 bases aligning to TRBD2. V was clipped by 6 bases and J by 4 bases; unmatched bases: 4. The germline V gene has CDR1 KGHSH and CDR2 LQKENI. The CDR3 consists of 14 residues. CDR3 loop: CASSRLAGAYEQYF. Here the CDR3 DNA reads TGTGCCAGCTCCCGACTAGCGGGAGCATACGAGCAGTACTTC.

The chain has TRBV5-1 and TRBJ2-3, with D possibly matching TRBD2 (6 bases). Germline-derived CDR1 and CDR2 are SGHRS and YFSETQ. Trimming cost V 2 bases and J 2 bases, with 12 bases left between them. The CDR3 covers 15 residues. The chain's CDR3 is CASSFGLPDTDTQYF. For the CDR3, the DNA is TGCGCCAGCAGCTTCGGACTACCTGACACAGATACGCAGTATTTT.

V and J are TRBV6-1 and TRBJ1-1; no clear D gene. The CDR3 spans 14 residues. Trimming removed 2 bases at V and 2 bases at J, with 9 bases between. CDR1 is MNHNS, CDR2 SASEGT, per germline. The CDR3 DNA is TGTGCCAGCAGTGAAACACACCTCAACACTGAAGCTTTCTTT. Protein sequence: CASSETHLNTEAFF.

This chain uses TRBV20-1 with TRBJ2-3, with D hard to call. Germline-derived CDR1 and CDR2 are DFQATT and SNEGSKA (reference sequence). There are 11 residues in the CDR3. The V end lost 6 bases, the J end lost 7 bases, and 11 bases lay between the germline ends. The CDR3 nucleotides read TGCAGTGCCCTACGGGTGAATACGCAGTATTTT. As protein: CSALRVNTQYF.

The chain employs TRBV30 and TRBJ2-2; weak D call: TRBD1 (6 bases). Germline values: CDR1 GTSNPN, CDR2 SVGIG (reference sequence). V lost 4 bases to trimming and J lost 4 bases, with 16 bases between them. The CDR3 loop spans 15 amino acids. The CDR3 protein is CAWNGGGARTGELFF. The CDR3 DNA reads TGTGCCTGGAACGGTGGGGGCGCGCGCACCGGGGAGCTGTTTTTT.

The chain carries TRBV28 and TRBJ1-4, with D maybe TRBD1 (6 bases). CDR1 and CDR2 from the germline V gene are MDHEN and SYDVKM. The CDR3 has 15 residues. With 2 bases removed from V and 7 bases from J, the gap between germline ends came to 14 bases. In DNA form, the CDR3 reads TGTGCCAGCAGTTTAGGGTACAGGGATGCTGAAAAACTGTTTTTT. It translates to CASSLGYRDAEKLFF.